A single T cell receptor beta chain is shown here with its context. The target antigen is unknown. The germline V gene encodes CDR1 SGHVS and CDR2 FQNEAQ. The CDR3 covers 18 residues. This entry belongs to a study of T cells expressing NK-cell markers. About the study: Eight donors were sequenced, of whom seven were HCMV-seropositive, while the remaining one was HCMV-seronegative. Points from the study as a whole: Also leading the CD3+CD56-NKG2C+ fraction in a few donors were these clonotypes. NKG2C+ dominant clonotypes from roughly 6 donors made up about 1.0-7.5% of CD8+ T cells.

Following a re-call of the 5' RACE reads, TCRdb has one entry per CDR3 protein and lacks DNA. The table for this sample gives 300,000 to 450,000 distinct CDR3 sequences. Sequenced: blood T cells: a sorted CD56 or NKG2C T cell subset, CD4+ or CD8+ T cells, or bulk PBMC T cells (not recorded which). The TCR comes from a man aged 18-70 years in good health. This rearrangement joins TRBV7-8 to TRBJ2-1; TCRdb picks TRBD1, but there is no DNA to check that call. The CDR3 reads CASSLVGRGRSSYNEQFF.